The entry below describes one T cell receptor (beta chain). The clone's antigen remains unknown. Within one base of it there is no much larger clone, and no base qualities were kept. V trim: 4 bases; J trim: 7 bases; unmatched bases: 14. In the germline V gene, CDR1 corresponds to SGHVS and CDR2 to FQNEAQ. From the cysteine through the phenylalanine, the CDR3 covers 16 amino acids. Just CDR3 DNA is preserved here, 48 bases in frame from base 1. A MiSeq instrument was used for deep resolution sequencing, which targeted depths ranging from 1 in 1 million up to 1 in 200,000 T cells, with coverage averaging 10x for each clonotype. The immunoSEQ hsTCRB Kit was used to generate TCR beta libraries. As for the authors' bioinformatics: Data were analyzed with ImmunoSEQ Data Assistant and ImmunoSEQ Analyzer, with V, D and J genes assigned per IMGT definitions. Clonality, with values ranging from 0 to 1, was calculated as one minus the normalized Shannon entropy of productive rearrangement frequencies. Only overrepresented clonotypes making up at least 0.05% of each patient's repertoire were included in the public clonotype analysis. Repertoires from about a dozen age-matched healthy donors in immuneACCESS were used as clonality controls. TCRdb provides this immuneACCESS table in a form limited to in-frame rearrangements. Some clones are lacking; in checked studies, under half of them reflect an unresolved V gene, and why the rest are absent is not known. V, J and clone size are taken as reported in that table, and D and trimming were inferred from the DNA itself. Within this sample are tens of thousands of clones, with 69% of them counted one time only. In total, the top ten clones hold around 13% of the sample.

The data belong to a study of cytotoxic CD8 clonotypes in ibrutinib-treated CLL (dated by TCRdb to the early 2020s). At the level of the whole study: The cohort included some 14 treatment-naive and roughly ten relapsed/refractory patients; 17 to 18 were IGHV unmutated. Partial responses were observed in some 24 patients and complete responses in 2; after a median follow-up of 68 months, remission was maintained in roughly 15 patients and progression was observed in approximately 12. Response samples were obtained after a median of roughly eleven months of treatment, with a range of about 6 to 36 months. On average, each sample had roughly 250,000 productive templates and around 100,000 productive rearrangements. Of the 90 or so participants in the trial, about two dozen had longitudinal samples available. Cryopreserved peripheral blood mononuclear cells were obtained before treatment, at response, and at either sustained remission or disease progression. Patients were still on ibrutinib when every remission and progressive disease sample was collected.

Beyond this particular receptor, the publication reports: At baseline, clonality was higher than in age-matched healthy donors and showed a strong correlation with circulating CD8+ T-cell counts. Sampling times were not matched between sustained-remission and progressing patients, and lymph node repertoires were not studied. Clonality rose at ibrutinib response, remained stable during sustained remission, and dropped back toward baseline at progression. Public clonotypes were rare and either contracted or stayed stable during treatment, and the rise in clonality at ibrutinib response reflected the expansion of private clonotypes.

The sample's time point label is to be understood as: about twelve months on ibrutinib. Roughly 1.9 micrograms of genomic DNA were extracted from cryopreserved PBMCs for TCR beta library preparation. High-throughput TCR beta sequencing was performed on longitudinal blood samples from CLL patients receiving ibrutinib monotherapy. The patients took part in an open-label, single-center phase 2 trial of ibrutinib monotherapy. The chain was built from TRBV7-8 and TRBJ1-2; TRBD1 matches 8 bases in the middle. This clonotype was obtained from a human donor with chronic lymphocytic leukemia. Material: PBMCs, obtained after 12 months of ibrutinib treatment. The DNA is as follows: TGTGCCAGCAGCTCGGACAGGGCAGCCCTCCTAGGTGGCTACACCTTC. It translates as CASSSDRAALLGGYTF.